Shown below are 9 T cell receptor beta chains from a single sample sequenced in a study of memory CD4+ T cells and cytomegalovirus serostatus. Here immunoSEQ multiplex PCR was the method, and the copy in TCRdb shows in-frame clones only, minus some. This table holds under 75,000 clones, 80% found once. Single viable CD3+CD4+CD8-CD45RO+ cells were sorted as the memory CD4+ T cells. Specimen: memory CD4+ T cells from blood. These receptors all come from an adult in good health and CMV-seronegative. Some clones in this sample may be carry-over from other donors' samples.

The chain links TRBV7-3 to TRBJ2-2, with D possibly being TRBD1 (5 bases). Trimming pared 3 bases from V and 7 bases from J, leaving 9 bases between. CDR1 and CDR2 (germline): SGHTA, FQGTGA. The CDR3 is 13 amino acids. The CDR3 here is CASSFVGDGELFF. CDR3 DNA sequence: TGTGCCAGCAGCTTCGTAGGGGACGGGGAGCTGTTTTTT. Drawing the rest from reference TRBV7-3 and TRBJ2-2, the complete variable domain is GAGVSQTPSNKVTEKGKYVELRCDPISGHTALYWYRQSLGQGPEFLIYFQGTGAADDSGLPNDRFFAVRPEGSVSTLKIQRTERGDSAVYLCASSFVGDGELFFGEGSRLTVL.

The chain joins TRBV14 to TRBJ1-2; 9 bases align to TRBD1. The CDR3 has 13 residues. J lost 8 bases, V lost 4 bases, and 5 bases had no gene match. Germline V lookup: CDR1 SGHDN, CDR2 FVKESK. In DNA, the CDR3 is TGTGCCAGCAGCCCCGGGACAGGGAAGGGCTACACCTTC. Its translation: CASSPGTGKGYTF.

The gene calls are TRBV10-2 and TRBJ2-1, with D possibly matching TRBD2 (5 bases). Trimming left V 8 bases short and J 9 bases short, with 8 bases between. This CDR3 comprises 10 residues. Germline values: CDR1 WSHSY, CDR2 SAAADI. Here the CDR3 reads CASGSREQFF. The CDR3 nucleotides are TGCGCCAGCGGGAGCCGTGAGCAGTTCTTC.

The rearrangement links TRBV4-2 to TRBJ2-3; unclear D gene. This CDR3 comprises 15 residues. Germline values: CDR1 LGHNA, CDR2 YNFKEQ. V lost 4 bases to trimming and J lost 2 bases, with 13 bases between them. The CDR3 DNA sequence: TGTGCCAGCAGCCCCCGGTGGCCGCCCACAGATACGCAGTATTTT. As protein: CASSPRWPPTDTQYF.

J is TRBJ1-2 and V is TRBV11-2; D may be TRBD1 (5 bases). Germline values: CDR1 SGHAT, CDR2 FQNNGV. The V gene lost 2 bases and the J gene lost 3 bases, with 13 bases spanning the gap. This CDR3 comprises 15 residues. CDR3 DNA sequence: TGTGCCAGCAGCTTATGGGGGAGTAATGACTATGGCTACACCTTC. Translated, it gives CASSLWGSNDYGYTF.

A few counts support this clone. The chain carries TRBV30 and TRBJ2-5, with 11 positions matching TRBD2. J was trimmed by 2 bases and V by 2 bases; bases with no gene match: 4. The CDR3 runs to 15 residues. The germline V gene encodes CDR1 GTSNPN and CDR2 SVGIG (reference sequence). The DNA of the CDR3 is TGTGCCTGGAGTTATAGCGGGAGGGCACAAGAGACCCAGTACTTC. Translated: CAWSYSGRAQETQYF.

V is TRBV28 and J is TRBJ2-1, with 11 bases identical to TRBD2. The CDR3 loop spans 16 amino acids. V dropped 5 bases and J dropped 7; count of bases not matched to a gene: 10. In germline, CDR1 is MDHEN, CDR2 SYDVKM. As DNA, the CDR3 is TGTGCCAGCAGTCCCCCCGGGACTAGCGGCCGGAATGAGCAGTTCTTC. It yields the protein CASSPPGTSGRNEQFF.

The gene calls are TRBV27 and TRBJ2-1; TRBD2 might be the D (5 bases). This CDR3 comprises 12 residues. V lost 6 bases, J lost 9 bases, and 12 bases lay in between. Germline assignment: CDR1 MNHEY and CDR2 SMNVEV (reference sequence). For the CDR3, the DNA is TGTGCCAGCAGCCCCTATGAGGGTGAGCAGTTCTTC. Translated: CASSPYEGEQFF.

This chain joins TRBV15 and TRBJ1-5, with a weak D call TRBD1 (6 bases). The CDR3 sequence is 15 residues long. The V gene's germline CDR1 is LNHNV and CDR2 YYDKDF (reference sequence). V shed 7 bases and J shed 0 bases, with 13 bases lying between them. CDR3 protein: CATKEGQHSNQPQHF. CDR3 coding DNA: TGTGCCACCAAAGAAGGACAGCATAGCAATCAGCCCCAGCATTTT. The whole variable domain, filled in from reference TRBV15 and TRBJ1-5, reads DAMVIQNPRYQVTQFGKPVTLSCSQTLNHNVMYWYQQKSSQAPKLLFHYYDKDFNNEADTPDNFQSRRPNTSFCFLDIRSPGLGDTAMYLCATKEGQHSNQPQHFGDGTRLSIL.